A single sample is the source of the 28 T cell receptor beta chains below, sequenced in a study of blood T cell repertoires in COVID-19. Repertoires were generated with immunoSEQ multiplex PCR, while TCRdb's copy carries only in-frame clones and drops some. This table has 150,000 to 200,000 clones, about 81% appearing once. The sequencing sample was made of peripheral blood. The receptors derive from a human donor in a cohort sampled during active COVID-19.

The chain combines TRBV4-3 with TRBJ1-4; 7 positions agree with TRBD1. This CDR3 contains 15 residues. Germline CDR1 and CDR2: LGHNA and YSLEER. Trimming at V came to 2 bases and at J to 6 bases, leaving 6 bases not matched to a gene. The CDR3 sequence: CASSQSGTVDEKLFF. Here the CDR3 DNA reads TGCGCCAGCAGCCAATCGGGGACAGTTGATGAAAAACTGTTTTTT.

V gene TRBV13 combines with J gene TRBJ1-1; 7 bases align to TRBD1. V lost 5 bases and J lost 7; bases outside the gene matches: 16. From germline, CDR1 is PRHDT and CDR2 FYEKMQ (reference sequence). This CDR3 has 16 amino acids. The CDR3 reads CASSTYRGPAVGEAFF. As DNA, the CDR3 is TGTGCCAGCAGCACGTACAGGGGCCCCGCGGTCGGTGAAGCTTTCTTT.

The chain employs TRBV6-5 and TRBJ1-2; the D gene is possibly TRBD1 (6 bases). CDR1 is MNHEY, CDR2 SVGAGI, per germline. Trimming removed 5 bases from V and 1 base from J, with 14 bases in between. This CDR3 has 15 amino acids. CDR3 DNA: TGTGCCAGCAGTAGAGGACAGTTGTATAACTATGGCTACACCTTC. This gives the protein CASSRGQLYNYGYTF.

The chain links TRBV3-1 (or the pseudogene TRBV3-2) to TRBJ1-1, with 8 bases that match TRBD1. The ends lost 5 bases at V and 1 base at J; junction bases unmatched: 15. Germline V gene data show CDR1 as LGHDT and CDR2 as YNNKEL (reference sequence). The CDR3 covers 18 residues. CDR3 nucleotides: TGTGCCAGCAGCTCCCAGGGGGCTCTGTATTCATCGAACACTGAAGCTTTCTTT. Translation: CASSSQGALYSSNTEAFF.

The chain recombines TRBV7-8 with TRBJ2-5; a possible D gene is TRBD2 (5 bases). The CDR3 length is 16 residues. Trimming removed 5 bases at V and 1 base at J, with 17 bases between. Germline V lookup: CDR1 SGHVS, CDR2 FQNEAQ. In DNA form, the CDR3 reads TGTGCCAGCAGCAAGTGGACTGCCCGTGTCCAAGAGACCCAGTACTTC. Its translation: CASSKWTARVQETQYF.

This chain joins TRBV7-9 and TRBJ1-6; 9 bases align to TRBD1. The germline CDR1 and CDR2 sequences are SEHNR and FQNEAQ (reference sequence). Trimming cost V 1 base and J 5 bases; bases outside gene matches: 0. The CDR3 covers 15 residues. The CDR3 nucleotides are TGTGCCAGCAGCTTAGGGGACAGGGATAATTCACCCCTCCACTTT. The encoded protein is CASSLGDRDNSPLHF.

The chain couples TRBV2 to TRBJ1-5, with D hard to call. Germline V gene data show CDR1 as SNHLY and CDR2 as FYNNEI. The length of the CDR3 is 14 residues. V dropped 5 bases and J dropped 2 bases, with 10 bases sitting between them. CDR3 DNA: TGTGCCAGCAGTCTACGGGGAGGCAATCAGCCCCAGCATTTT. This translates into CASSLRGGNQPQHF.

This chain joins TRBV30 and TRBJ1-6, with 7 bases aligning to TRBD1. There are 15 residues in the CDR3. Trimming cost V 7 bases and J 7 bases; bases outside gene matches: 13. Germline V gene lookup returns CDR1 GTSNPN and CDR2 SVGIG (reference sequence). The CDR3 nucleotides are TGTGCCTCCGGGTTCAGGGGGGAAATCAATTCACCCCTCCACTTT. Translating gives CASGFRGEINSPLHF. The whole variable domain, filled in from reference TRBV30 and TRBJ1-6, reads SQTIHQWPATLVQPVGSPLSLECTVEGTSNPNLYWYRQAAGRGLQLLFYSVGIGQISSEVPQNLSASRPQDRQFILSSKKLLLSDSGFYLCASGFRGEINSPLHFGNGTRLTVT.

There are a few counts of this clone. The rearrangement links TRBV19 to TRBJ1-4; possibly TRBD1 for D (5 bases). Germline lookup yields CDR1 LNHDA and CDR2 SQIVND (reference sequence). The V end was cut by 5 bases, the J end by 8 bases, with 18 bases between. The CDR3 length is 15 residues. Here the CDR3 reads CASSVSEGLGEKLFF. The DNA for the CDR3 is TGTGCCAGTAGTGTCTCGGAGGGGTTGGGCGAAAAACTGTTTTTT.

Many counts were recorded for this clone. CDR3: CASSYGTLTGELFF. CDR3 DNA sequence: TGTGCCAGCAGTTATGGGACACTCACCGGGGAGCTGTTTTTT. The genes are TRBV27 and TRBJ2-2; D is perhaps TRBD1 (6 bases). V was trimmed by 4 bases and J by 4 bases, leaving 10 bases between them. Germline V lookup: CDR1 MNHEY, CDR2 SMNVEV (reference sequence). The CDR3 contains 14 residues.

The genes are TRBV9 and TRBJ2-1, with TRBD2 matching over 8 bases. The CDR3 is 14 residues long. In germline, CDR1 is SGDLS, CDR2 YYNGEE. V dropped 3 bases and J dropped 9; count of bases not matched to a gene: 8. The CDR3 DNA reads TGTGCCAGCAGCGCCCAGCGGGAGCTCGGTGAGCAGTTCTTC. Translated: CASSAQRELGEQFF.

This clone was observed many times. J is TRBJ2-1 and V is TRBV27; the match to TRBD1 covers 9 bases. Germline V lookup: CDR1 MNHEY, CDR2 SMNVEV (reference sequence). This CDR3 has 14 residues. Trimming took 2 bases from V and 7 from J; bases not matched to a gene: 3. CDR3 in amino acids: CASSLGTGQNEQFF. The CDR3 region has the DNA TGTGCCAGCAGTTTAGGGACAGGGCAGAATGAGCAGTTCTTC.

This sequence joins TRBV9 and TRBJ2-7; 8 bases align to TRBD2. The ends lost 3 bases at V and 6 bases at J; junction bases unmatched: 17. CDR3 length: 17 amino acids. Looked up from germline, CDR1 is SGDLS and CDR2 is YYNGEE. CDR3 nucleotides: TGTGCCAGCAGCGCCAGCCCGGGGGGGGTCCGCCTTACCGAGCAGTACTTC. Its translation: CASSASPGGVRLTEQYF. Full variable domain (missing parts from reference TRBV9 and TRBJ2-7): DSGVTQTPKHLITATGQRVTLRCSPRSGDLSVYWYQQSLDQGLQFLIQYYNGEERAKGNILERFSAQQFPDLHSELNLSSLELGDSALYFCASSASPGGVRLTEQYFGPGTRLTVT.

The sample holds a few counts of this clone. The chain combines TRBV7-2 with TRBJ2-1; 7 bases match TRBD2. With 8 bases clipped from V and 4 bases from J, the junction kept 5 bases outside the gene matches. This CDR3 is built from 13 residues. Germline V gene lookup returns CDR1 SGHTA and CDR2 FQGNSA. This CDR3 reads CASRVGGYNEQFF. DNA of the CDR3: TGTGCCAGCCGGGTCGGGGGGTACAATGAGCAGTTCTTC.

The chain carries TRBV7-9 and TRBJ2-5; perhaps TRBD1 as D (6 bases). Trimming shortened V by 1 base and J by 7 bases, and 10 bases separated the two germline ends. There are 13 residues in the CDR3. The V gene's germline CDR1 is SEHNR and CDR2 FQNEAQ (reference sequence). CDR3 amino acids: CASSLGDTRTQYF. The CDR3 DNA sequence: TGTGCCAGCAGCTTAGGGGACACCCGGACCCAGTACTTC.

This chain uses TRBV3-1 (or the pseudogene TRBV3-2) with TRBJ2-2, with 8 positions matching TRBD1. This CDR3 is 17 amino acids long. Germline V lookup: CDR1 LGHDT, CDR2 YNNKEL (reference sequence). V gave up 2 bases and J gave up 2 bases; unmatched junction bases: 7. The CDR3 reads CASSQLGQGANTGELFF. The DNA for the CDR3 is TGTGCCAGCAGCCAACTTGGACAGGGCGCCAACACCGGGGAGCTGTTTTTT.

The CDR3 nucleotides are TGTGCCGCCAAAGCGGGGCTTCTTGGTTCCTACGAGCAGTACTTC. It yields the protein CAAKAGLLGSYEQYF. The genes are TRBV10-3 and TRBJ2-7; 7 nucleotides align to TRBD2. CDR1 ENHRY and CDR2 SYGVKD come from the germline V gene. The ends lost 11 bases at V and 1 base at J; junction bases unmatched: 14. The CDR3 length is 15 residues.

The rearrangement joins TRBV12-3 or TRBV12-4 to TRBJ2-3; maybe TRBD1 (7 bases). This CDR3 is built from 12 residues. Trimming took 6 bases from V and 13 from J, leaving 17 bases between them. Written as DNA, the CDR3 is TGTGCCAGCAGCCTAACTAGCAGGGGGGAGTATTTT. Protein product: CASSLTSRGEYF.

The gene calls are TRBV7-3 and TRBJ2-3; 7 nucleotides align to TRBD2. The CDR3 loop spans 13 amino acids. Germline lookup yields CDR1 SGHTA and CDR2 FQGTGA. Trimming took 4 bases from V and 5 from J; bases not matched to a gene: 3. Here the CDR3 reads CASSSSGGDTQYF. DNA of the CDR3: TGTGCCAGCAGCTCCTCGGGGGGAGATACGCAGTATTTT.

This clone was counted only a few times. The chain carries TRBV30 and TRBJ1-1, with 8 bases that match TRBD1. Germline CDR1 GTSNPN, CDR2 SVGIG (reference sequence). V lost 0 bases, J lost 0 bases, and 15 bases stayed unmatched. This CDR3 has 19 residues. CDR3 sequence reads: CAWSVFRTGSWGMNTEAFF. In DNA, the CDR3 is TGTGCCTGGAGTGTATTCCGGACAGGGTCTTGGGGGATGAACACTGAAGCTTTCTTT.

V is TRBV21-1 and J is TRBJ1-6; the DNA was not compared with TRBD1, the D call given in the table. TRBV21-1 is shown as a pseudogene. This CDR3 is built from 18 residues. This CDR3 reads CASSKDRGLNLYNSPLHF. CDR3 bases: TGTGCCAGCAGCAAGGACAGGGGGCTCAACCTCTATAATTCACCCCTCCACTTT.

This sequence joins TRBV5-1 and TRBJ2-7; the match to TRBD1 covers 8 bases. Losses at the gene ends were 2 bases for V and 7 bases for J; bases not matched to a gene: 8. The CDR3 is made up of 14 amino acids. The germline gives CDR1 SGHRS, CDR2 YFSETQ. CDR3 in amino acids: CASSLQGVKGEQYF. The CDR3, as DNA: TGCGCCAGCAGCTTACAGGGGGTGAAGGGAGAGCAGTACTTC.

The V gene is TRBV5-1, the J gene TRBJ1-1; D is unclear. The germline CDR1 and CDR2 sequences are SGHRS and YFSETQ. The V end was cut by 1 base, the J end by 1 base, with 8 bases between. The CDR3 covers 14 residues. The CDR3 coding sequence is TGCGCCAGCAGCTTGTTGGTCGGGAACACTGAAGCTTTCTTT. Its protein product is CASSLLVGNTEAFF. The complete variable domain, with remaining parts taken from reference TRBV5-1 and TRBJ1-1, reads KAGVTQTPRYLIKTRGQQVTLSCSPISGHRSVSWYQQTPGQGLQFLFEYFSETQRNKGNFPGRFSGRQFSNSRSEMNVSTLELGDSALYLCASSLLVGNTEAFFGQGTRLTVV.

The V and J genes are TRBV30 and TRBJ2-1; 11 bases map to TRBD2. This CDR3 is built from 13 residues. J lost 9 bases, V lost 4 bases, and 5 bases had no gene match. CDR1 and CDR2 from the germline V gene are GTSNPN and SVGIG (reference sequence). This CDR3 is CAWNSGRAAEQFF. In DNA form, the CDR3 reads TGTGCCTGGAATAGCGGGAGGGCGGCTGAGCAGTTCTTC.

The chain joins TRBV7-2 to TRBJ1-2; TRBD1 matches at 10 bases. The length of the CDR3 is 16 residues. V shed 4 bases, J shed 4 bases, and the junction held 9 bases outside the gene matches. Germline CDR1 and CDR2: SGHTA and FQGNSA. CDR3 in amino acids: CASSSSGTGVLYGYTF. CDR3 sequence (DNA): TGTGCCAGCAGCTCATCCGGGACAGGGGTTCTCTATGGCTACACCTTC.

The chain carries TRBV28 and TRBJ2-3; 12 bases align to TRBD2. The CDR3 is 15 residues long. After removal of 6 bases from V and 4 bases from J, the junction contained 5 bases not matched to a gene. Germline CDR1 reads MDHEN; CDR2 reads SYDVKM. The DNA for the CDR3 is TGTGCCAGCAGCCCGACTAGCGGGGGCTCAGATACGCAGTATTTT. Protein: CASSPTSGGSDTQYF.

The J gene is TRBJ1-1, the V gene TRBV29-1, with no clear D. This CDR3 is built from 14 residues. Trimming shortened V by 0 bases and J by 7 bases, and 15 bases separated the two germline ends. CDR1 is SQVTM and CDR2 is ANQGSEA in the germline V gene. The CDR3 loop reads CSVEDPTNLNEAFF. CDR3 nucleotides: TGCAGCGTTGAAGATCCTACTAACTTGAATGAAGCTTTCTTT.

CDR3 loop: CASSAWGATNEKLFF. CDR3 bases: TGTGCCAGCAGCGCTTGGGGGGCAACTAATGAAAAACTGTTTTTT. This chain joins TRBV9 and TRBJ1-4, with D possibly matching TRBD1 (5 bases). The germline V gene encodes CDR1 SGDLS and CDR2 YYNGEE. The CDR3 contains 15 residues. With 3 bases removed from V and 0 bases from J, the gap between germline ends came to 9 bases.